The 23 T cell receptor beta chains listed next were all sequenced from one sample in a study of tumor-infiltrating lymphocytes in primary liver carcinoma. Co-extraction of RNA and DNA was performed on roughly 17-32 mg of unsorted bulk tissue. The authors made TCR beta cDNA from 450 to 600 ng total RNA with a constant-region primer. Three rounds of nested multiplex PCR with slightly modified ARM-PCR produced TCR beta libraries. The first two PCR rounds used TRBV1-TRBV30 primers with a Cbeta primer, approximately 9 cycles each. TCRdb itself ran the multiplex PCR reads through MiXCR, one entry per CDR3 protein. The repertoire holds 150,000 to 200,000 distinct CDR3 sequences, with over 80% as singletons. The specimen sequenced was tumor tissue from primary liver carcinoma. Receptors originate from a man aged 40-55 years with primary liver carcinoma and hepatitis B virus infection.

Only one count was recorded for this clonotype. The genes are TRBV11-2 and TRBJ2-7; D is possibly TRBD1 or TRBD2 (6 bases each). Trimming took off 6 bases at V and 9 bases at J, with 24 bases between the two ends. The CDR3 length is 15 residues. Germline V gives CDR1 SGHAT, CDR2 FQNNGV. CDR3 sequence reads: CASSLTLVGASVQYF. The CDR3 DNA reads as TGTGCCAGCAGTTTAACCCTAGTGGGGGCTAGCGTGCAGTACTTC.

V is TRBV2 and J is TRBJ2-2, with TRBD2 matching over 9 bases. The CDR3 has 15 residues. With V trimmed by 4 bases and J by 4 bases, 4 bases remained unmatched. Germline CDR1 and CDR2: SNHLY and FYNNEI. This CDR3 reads CASSVLAGSTGELFF. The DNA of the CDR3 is TGTGCCAGCAGTGTTCTAGCGGGGAGCACCGGGGAGCTGTTTTTT.

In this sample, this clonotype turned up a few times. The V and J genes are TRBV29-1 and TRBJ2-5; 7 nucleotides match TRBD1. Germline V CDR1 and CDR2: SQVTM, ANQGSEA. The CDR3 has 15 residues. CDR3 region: CNVEADRGRAETQYF. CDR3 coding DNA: TGCAATGTTGAAGCGGATAGGGGGCGAGCAGAGACCCAGTACTTC.

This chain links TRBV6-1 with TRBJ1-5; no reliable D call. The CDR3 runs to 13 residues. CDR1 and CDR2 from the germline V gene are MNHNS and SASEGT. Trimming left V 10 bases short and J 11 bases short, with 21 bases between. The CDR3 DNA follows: TGTGCCATCATTAACGTCCTTGGCGGGACCCAGCATTTT. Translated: CAIINVLGGTQHF.

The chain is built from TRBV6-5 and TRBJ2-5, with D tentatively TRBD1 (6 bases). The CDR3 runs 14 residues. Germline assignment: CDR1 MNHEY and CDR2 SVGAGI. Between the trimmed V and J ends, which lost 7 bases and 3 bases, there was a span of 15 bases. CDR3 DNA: TGTGCCAGCAACCAACAGGGATGGGAAGAGACCCAGTACTTC. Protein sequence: CASNQQGWEETQYF.

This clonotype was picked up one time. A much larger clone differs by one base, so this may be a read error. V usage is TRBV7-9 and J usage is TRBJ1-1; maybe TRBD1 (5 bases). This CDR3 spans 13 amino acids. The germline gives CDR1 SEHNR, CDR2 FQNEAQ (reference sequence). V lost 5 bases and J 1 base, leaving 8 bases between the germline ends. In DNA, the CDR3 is TGTGCCAGCAGCATACAGGAGAACACTGAAGCTTTCTTT. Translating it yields CASSIQENTEAFF.

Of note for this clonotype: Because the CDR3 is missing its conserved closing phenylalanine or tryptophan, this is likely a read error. The CDR3 DNA sequence: TGCGCCAGCAGCTTCGGCCAAAACACAGATATGCAGTATTCT. Translating it yields CASSFGQNTDMQYS. The chain links TRBV5-1 to TRBJ2-3, with no clear D. The CDR3 has 14 residues. From germline, CDR1 is SGHRS and CDR2 YFSETQ.

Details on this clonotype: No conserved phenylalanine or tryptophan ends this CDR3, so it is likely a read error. The CDR3 reads CATGDRVTYSNQPQHC. CDR3 sequence (DNA): TGTGCCACCGGGGACAGGGTCACATATAGCAATCAGCCCCAGCATTGT. V usage is TRBV24-1 and J usage is TRBJ1-5, with TRBD1 matching 9 bases. This CDR3 is built from 16 residues. Losses at the gene ends were 9 bases for V and 0 bases for J; bases not matched to a gene: 8. Germline lookup yields CDR1 KGHDR and CDR2 SFDVKD.

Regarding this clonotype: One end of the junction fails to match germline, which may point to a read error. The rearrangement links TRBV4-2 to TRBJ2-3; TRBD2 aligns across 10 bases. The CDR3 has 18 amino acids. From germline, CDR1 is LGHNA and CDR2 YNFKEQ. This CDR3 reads CASNQAGSGGEGTDTQYF. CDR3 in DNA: TGTGCCAGCAACCAAGCAGGCAGCGGGGGGGAGGGCACTGATACGCAGTATTTT.

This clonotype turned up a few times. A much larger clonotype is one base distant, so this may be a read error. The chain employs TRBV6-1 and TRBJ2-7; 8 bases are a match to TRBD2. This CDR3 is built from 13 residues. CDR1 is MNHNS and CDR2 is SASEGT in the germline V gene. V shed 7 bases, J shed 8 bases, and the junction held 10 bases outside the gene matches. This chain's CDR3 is CASNPTGGVKQYF. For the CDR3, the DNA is TGTGCCAGCAATCCTACCGGGGGGGTCAAGCAGTACTTC.

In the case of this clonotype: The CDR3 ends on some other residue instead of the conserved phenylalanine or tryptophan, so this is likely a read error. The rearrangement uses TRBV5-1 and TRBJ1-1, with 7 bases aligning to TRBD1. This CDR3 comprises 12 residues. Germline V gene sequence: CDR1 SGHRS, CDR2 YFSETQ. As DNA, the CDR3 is TGCGCCCGCAGCATAGACAGGGATGAGGCTTTCATT. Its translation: CARSIDRDEAFI.

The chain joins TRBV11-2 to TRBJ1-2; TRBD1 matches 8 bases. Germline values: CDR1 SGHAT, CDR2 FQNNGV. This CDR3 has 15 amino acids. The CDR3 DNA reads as TGTACCAACAGCTTCTCAATCACAGGGGGAGGAGGGTACACCTTC. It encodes CTNSFSITGGGGYTF.

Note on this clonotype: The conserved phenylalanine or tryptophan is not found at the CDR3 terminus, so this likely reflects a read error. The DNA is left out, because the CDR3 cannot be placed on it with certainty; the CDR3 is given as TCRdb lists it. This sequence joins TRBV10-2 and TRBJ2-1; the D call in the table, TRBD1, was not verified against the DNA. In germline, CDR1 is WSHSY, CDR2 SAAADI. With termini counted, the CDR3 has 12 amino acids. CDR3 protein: CASSESTRGQGS.

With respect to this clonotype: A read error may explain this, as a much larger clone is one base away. For the CDR3, the DNA is TGTGCCACCAGGCTAGCGGGAGGCAATGTGCAGTTCTTC. Encoded protein: CATRLAGGNVQFF. The chain employs TRBV24-1 and TRBJ2-1; 11 nucleotides agree with TRBD2. Germline CDR1 and CDR2: KGHDR and SFDVKD. The CDR3 totals 13 residues.

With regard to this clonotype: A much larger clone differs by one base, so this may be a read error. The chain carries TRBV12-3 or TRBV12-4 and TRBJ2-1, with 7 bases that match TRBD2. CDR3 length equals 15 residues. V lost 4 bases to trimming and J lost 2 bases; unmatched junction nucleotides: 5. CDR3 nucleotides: TGTGCCAGCAGTTCTACCGGGACTACCTACAATGAGCAGTTCTTC. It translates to CASSSTGTTYNEQFF.

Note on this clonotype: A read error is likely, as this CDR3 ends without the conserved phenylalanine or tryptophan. The CDR3 loop is CAIGGSSHEQFL. In DNA form, the CDR3 reads TGTGCCATCGGGGGGAGCAGTCATGAGCAGTTCCTC. The chain carries TRBV10-3 and TRBJ2-1; a weak D match, TRBD2 (6 bases). This CDR3 contains 12 residues. Germline V lookup: CDR1 ENHRY, CDR2 SYGVKD. The germline V and J ends were trimmed by 8 bases and 8 bases, with 13 bases remaining between them.

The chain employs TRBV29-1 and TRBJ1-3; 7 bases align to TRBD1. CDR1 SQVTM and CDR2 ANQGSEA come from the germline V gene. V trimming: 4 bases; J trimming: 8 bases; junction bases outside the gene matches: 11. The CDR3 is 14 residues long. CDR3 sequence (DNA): TGCAGCGTTGGGGCGGGGACAGTGATGGACACCATATATTTT. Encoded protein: CSVGAGTVMDTIYF. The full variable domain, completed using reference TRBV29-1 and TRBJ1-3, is SAVISQKPSRDICQRGTSLTIQCQVDSQVTMMFWYRQQPGQSLTLIATANQGSEATYESGFVIDKFPISRPNLTFSTLTVSNMSPEDSSIYLCSVGAGTVMDTIYFGEGSWLTVV.

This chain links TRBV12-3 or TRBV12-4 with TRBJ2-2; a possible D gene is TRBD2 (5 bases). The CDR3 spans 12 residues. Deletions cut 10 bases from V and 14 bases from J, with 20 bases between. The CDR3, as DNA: TGTGCCATCGCCTATGCAACCGGGAATCTGTTTTTT. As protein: CAIAYATGNLFF.

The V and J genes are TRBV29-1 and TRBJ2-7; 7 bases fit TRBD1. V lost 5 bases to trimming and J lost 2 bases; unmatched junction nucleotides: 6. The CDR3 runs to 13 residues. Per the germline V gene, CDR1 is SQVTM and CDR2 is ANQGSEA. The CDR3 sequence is CSVSRTGPYEQYF. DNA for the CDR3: TGCAGCGTTTCAAGGACAGGACCCTACGAGCAGTACTTC.

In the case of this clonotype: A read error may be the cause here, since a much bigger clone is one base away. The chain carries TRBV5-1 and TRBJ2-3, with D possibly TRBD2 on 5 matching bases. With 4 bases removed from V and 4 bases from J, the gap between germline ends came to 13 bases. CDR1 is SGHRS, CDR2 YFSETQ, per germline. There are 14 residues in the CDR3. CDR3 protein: CASSQERLADTQYF. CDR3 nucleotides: TGCGCCAGCAGCCAGGAGCGGTTGGCAGATACGCAGTATTTT.

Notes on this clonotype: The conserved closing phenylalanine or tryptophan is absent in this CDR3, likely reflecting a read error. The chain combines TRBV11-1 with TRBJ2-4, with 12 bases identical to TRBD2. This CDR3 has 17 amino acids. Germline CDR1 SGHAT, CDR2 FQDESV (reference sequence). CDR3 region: CANSFPRTSGTKNIQYL. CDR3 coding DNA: TGTGCTAACAGCTTTCCCAGGACTAGCGGGACCAAAAACATTCAGTACTTA.

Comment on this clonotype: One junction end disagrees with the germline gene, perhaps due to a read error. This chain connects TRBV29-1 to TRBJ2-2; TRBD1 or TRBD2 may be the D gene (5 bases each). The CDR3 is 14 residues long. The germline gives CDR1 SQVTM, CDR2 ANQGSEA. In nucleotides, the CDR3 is TGCAGCGTCCTCGGCCCGGGACCCACTGGGGAGCTGCTTTTT. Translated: CSVLGPGPTGELLF.

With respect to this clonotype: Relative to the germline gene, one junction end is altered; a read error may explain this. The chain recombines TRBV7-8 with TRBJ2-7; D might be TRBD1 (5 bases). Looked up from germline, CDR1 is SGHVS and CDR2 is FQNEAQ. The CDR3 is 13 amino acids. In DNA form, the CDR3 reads TGTGCCAACAGCGTCGGACACGTCTCCGAGCGGTACTTC. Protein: CANSVGHVSERYF. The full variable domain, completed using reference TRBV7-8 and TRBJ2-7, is GAGVSQSPRYKVAKRGQDVALRCDPISGHVSLFWYQQALGQGPEFLTYFQNEAQLDKSGLPSDRFFAERPEGSVSTLKIQRTQQEDSAVYLCANSVGHVSERYFGPGTRLTVT.